These 12 T cell receptor beta chains share one sample of origin, sequenced in a study of T cell clonotyping in hematopoietic cell transplantation. TCRdb's copy holds only in-frame clones and misses some; the assay was immunoSEQ multiplex PCR. Here the sample spans about 50,000 clones, 65% to 90% being singletons. As to time point: recipient sample about 28 days before transplant, after cytoreduction. Sample: peripheral blood mononuclear cells, taken before stem cell transplant. Source of these receptors: a man between 60 and 70 years old with biphenotypic leukemia. Some clones in this sample may be carry-over from other donors' samples.

The rearrangement links TRBV28 to TRBJ1-1; no clear D gene. The CDR3 covers 13 residues. V gave up 6 bases and J gave up 5 bases, with 13 bases separating them. The germline V gene encodes CDR1 MDHEN and CDR2 SYDVKM. Here the CDR3 reads CASSTPARTEAFF. The CDR3 region has the DNA TGTGCCAGCAGCACCCCTGCGAGAACTGAAGCTTTCTTT.

The chain recombines TRBV30 with TRBJ2-1; D unresolved. CDR3 length: 14 amino acids. V was shortened by 3 bases and J by 4 bases, with 13 bases between the two germline ends. Germline CDR1 reads GTSNPN; CDR2 reads SVGIG (reference sequence). The CDR3 sequence is CAWRGEQRYNEQFF. Here the CDR3 DNA reads TGTGCCTGGAGGGGTGAACAGCGTTACAATGAGCAGTTCTTC.

This clone was picked up a small number of times. V and J are TRBV20-1 and TRBJ2-5; D gene ambiguous. The J call is in doubt because the DNA end fits TRBJ2-7 better. The germline CDR1 and CDR2 sequences are DFQATT and SNEGSKA (reference sequence). The CDR3 has 10 amino acids. CDR3 region: CSAREYEQYF. The CDR3, as DNA: TGCAGTGCTAGAGAATACGAGCAGTACTTC.

The V gene is TRBV9, the J gene TRBJ1-1; no reliable D call. The CDR3 loop spans 14 amino acids. V lost 4 bases and J lost 0, with 10 bases in between. Germline CDR1 is SGDLS and CDR2 is YYNGEE. In DNA form, the CDR3 reads TGTGCCAGCAGCAAGACACTTATGAACACTGAAGCTTTCTTT. Its protein product is CASSKTLMNTEAFF.

The table lists this clone with a few counts. The chain couples TRBV4-3 to TRBJ2-6; D remains unclear. Germline V lookup: CDR1 LGHNA, CDR2 YSLEER. V lost 0 bases to trimming and J lost 4 bases, with 13 bases between them. The CDR3 runs to 17 residues. The chain's CDR3 is CASSQDSIGVGANVLTF. The CDR3 DNA is TGCGCCAGCAGCCAAGATAGCATTGGGGTAGGGGCCAACGTCCTGACTTTC.

This CDR3 is CASCSEARDTQYF. In DNA, the CDR3 is TGTGCCAGCTGTTCCGAGGCGCGAGATACGCAGTATTTT. The J gene is TRBJ2-3, the V gene TRBV2, with no clear D. Deletions cut 8 bases from V and 5 bases from J, with 14 bases between. The CDR3 totals 13 residues. Germline V gives CDR1 SNHLY, CDR2 FYNNEI.

A single count supports this clone. V is TRBV6-1 and J is TRBJ2-7, with D maybe TRBD1 (5 bases). CDR1 MNHNS and CDR2 SASEGT come from the germline V gene. V shed 6 bases and J shed 0 bases, with 15 bases lying between them. The CDR3 is 15 amino acids. The CDR3 protein is CASRTVTLGSYEQYF. The CDR3 nucleotides are TGTGCCAGCAGGACAGTCACACTCGGCTCCTACGAGCAGTACTTC.

The V call is TRBV25-1, the J call TRBJ2-2, with D maybe TRBD1 (6 bases). V lost 2 bases, J lost 4 bases, and 11 bases lay in between. Germline lookup yields CDR1 MGHDK and CDR2 SYGVNS. This CDR3 spans 15 amino acids. For the CDR3, the DNA is TGTGCCAGCAGTGAACTCTCAGGGGCCACCGGGGAGCTGTTTTTT. Its protein product is CASSELSGATGELFF.

This clone was seen just once. The V gene is TRBV19, the J gene TRBJ2-7; TRBD1 might be the D (5 bases). V lost 1 base, J lost 6 bases, and 10 bases lay in between. Germline lookup yields CDR1 LNHDA and CDR2 SQIVND (reference sequence). This CDR3 has 13 residues. Written as DNA, the CDR3 is TGTGCCAGTAGTATAGGGGCAGGGCCCGAGCAGTACTTC. Protein sequence: CASSIGAGPEQYF. Supplemented by reference TRBV19 and TRBJ2-7, the full variable domain reads DGGITQSPKYLFRKEGQNVTLSCEQNLNHDAMYWYRQDPGQGLRLIYYSQIVNDFQKGDIAEGYSVSREKKESFPLTVTSAQKNPTAFYLCASSIGAGPEQYFGPGTRLTVT.

The chain recombines TRBV13 with TRBJ2-7, with D unresolved. Between the trimmed V and J ends, which lost 4 bases and 1 base, there was a span of 8 bases. This CDR3 is built from 13 residues. The germline V gene has CDR1 PRHDT and CDR2 FYEKMQ (reference sequence). The CDR3 DNA reads as TGTGCCAGCAGCTCTTACCAATCCTACGAGCAGTACTTC. Its translation: CASSSYQSYEQYF.

V and J are TRBV7-2 and TRBJ2-7; D gene ambiguous. Germline values: CDR1 SGHTA, CDR2 FQGNSA. The CDR3 sequence is 11 residues long. V lost 1 base and J lost 7, with 5 bases in between. The CDR3 DNA follows: TGTGCCAGCAGCTTAGTAGAAGAGCAGTACTTC. As protein: CASSLVEEQYF.

The chain links TRBV6-5 to TRBJ2-1; D is uncertain. V lost 6 bases and J 2 bases, leaving 14 bases between the germline ends. The CDR3 loop spans 15 amino acids. From germline, CDR1 is MNHEY and CDR2 SVGAGI. The CDR3 bases are TGTGCCAGCAGCCCCTCTCGTCTTCCCTACAATGAGCAGTTCTTC. Amino acids: CASSPSRLPYNEQFF.